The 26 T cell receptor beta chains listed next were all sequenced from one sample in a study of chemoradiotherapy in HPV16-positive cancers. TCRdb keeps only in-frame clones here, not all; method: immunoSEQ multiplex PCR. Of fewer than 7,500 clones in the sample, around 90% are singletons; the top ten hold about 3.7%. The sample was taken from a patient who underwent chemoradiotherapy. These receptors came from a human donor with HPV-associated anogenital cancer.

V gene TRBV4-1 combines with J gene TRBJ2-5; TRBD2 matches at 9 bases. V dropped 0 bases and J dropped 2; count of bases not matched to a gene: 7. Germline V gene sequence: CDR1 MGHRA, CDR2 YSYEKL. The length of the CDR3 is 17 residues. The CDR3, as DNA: TGCGCCAGCAGCCAAGAATCCCCAGCGGGGGGACAAGAGACCCAGTACTTC. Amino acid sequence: CASSQESPAGGQETQYF.

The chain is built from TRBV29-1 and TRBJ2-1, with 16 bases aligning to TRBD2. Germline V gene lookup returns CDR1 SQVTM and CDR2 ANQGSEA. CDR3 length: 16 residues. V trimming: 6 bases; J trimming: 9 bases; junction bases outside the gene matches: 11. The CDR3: CSVDGTSGGAAVEQFF. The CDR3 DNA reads TGCAGCGTCGACGGGACTAGCGGGGGGGCCGCGGTTGAGCAGTTCTTC.

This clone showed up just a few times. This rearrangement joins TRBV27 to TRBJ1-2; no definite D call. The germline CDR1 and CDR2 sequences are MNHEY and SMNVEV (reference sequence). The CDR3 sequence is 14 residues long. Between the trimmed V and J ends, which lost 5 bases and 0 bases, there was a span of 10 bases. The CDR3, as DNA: TGTGCCAGCAGTATCGGACCGGCTAACTATGGCTACACCTTC. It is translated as CASSIGPANYGYTF.

The CDR3 DNA reads as TGCGCCAGCAGCCCCCAGGGGAGGGAGGGCCTCTCTCTGCCTGGGGCCAACGTCCTGACTTTC. Translated: CASSPQGREGLSLPGANVLTF. The gene calls are TRBV5-1 and TRBJ2-6, with a weak D call TRBD2 (7 bases). The CDR3 loop spans 21 amino acids. Per the germline V gene, CDR1 is SGHRS and CDR2 is YFSETQ. Trimming left V 4 bases short and J 2 bases short, with 28 bases between.

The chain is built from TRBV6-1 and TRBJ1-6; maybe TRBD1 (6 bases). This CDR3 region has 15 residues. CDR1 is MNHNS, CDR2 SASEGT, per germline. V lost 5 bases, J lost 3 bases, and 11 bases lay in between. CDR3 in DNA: TGTGCCAGCAGTTCCGGGACACTCTATAATTCACCCCTCCACTTT. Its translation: CASSSGTLYNSPLHF.

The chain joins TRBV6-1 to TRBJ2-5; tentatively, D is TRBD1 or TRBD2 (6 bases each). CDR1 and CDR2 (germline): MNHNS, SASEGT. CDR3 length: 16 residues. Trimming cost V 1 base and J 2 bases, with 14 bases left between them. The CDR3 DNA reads TGTGCCAGCAGTGAAGGGTTCGGAGGGGGACAAGAGACCCAGTACTTC. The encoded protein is CASSEGFGGGQETQYF.

The CDR3 coding sequence is TGTGCCAGCAGCTTAGAGGGGAGGGGGACAGATACGCAGTATTTT. Amino acid sequence: CASSLEGRGTDTQYF. The chain couples TRBV7-9 to TRBJ2-3; perhaps TRBD2 as D (7 bases). The ends were cut back, 1 base at V and 3 bases at J, with 11 bases in the middle. The germline CDR1 and CDR2 sequences are SEHNR and FQNEAQ (reference sequence). This CDR3 has 15 amino acids.

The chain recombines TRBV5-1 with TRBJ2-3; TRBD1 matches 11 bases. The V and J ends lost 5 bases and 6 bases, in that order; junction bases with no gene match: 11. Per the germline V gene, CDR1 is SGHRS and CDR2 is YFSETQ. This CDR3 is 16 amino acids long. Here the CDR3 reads CASRVAGQGAGDTQYF. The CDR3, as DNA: TGCGCCAGCAGGGTAGCTGGACAGGGGGCCGGCGATACGCAGTATTTT.

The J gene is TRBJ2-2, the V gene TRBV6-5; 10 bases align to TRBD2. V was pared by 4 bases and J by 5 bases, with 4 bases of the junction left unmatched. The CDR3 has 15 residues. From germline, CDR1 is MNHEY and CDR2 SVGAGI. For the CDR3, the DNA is TGTGCCAGCAGTTTTAGCGGGAGGCAGACCGGGGAGCTGTTTTTT. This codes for CASSFSGRQTGELFF.

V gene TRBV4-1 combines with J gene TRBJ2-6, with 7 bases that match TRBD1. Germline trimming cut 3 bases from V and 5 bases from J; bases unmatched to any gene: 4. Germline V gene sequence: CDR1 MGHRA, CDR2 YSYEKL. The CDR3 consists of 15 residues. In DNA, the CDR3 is TGCGCCAGCAGCCAGGACAGGTCCTGGGCCAACGTCCTGACTTTC. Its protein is CASSQDRSWANVLTF.

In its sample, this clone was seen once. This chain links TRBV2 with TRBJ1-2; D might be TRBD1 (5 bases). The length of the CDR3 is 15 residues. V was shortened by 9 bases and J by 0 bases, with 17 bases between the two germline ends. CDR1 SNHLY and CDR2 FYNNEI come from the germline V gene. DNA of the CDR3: TGTGCCAGGGGGGGGACCCGGCGTCCTAACTATGGCTACACCTTC. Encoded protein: CARGGTRRPNYGYTF.

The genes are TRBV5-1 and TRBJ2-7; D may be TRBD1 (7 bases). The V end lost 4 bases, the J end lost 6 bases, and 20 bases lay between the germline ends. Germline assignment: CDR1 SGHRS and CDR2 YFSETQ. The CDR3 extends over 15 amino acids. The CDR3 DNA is TGCGCCAGCAGCGGTGCGGGACAGCGGGCCAGCGAGCAGTACTTC. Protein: CASSGAGQRASEQYF. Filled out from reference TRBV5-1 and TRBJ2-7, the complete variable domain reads KAGVTQTPRYLIKTRGQQVTLSCSPISGHRSVSWYQQTPGQGLQFLFEYFSETQRNKGNFPGRFSGRQFSNSRSEMNVSTLELGDSALYLCASSGAGQRASEQYFGPGTRLTVT.

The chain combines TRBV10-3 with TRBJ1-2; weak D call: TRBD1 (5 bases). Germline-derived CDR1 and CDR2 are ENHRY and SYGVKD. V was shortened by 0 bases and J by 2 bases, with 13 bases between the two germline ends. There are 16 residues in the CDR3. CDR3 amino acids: CAISESAMGENYGYTF. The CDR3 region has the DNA TGTGCCATCAGTGAGTCGGCGATGGGGGAGAACTATGGCTACACCTTC.

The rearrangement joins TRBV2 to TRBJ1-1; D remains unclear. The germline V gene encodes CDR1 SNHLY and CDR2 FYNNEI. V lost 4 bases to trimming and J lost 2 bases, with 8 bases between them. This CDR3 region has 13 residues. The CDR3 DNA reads TGTGCCAGCAGTGCCCTAGACAACACTGAAGCTTTCTTT. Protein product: CASSALDNTEAFF.

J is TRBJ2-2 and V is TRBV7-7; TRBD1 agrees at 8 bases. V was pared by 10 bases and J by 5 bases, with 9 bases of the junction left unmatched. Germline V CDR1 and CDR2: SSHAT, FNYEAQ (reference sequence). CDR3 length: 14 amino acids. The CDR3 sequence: CATRTGLPTGELFF. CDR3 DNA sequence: TGTGCCACGCGGACAGGGCTCCCTACCGGGGAGCTGTTTTTT.

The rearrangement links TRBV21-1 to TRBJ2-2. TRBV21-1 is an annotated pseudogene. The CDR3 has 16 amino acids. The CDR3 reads CASSKAGHLNTGELFF. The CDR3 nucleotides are TGTGCCAGCAGCAAGGCGGGACACTTGAACACCGGGGAGCTGTTTTTT.

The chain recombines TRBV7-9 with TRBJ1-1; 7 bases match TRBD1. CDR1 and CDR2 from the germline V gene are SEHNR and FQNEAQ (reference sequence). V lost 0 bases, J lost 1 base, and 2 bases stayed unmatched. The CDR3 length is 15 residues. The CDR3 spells CASSLANRGNTEAFF. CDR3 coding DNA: TGTGCCAGCAGCTTAGCGAACAGGGGGAACACTGAAGCTTTCTTT.

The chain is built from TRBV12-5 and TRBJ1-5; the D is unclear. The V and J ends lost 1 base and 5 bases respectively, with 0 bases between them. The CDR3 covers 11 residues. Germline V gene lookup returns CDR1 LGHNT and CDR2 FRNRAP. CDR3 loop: CASGLDQPQHF. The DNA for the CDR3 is TGTGCTAGTGGTTTGGATCAGCCCCAGCATTTT.

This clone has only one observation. The CDR3 reads CASSLVMGLPTDTQYF. As DNA, the CDR3 is TGTGCCAGCAGCTTGGTTATGGGACTTCCCACAGATACGCAGTATTTT. This chain uses TRBV5-4 with TRBJ2-3; TRBD2 might be the D (6 bases). The V end lost 0 bases, the J end lost 2 bases, and 13 bases lay between the germline ends. The CDR3 covers 16 residues. The germline V gene has CDR1 SGHNT and CDR2 YYREEE (reference sequence). The full variable domain, rest sourced from reference TRBV5-4 and TRBJ2-3, is ETGVTQSPTHLIKTRGQQVTLRCSSQSGHNTVSWYQQALGQGPQFIFQYYREEENGRGNFPPRFSGLQFPNYSSELNVNALELDDSALYLCASSLVMGLPTDTQYFGPGTRLTVL.

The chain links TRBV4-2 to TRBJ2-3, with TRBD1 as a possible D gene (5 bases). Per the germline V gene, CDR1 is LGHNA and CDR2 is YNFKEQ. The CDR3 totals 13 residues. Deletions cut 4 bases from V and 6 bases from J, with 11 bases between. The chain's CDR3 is CASSPDSSDTQYF. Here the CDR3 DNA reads TGTGCCAGCAGCCCTGACAGTTCTGATACGCAGTATTTT.

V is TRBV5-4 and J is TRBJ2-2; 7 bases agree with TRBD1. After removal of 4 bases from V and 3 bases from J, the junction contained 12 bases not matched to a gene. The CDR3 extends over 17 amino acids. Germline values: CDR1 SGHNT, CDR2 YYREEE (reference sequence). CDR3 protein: CASSPGRGSRDTGELFF. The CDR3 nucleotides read TGTGCCAGCAGCCCGGGCAGGGGGTCTAGGGACACCGGGGAGCTGTTTTTT. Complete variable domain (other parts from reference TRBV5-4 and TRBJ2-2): ETGVTQSPTHLIKTRGQQVTLRCSSQSGHNTVSWYQQALGQGPQFIFQYYREEENGRGNFPPRFSGLQFPNYSSELNVNALELDDSALYLCASSPGRGSRDTGELFFGEGSRLTVL.

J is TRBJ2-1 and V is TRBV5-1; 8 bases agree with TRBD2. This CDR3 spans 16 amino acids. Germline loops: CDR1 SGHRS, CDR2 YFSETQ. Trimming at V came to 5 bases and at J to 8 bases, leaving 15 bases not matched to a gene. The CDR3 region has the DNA TGCGCCAGCAGGTTGCTAGCGGGCCCCAATAGGGATGAGCAGTTCTTC. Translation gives CASRLLAGPNRDEQFF.

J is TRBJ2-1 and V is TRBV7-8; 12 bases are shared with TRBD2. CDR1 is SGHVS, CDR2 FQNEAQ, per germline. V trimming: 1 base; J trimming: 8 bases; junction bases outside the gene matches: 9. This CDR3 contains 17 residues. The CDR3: CASSLVHASGGAYEQFF. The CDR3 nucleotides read TGTGCCAGCAGCTTAGTTCACGCTAGCGGGGGGGCATATGAGCAGTTCTTC.

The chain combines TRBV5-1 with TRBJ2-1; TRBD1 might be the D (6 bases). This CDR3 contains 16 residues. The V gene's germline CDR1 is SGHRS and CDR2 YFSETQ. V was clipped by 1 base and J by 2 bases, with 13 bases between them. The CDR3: CASSLSSGTPYNEQFF. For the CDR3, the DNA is TGCGCCAGCAGCTTGTCAAGTGGGACACCCTACAATGAGCAGTTCTTC. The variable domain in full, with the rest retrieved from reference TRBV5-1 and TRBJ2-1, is KAGVTQTPRYLIKTRGQQVTLSCSPISGHRSVSWYQQTPGQGLQFLFEYFSETQRNKGNFPGRFSGRQFSNSRSEMNVSTLELGDSALYLCASSLSSGTPYNEQFFGPGTRLTVL.

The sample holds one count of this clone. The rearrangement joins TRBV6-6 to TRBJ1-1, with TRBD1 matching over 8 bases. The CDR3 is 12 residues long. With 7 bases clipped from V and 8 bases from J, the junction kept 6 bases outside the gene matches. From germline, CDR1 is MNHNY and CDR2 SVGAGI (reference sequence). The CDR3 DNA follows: TGTGCCAGCAATATCCAGGGGGCCGAAGCTTTCTTT. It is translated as CASNIQGAEAFF.

The CDR3 DNA sequence: TGTGCCTGGAGTGTACAGTCGAACACTGAAGCTTTCTTT. This translates into CAWSVQSNTEAFF. This chain uses TRBV30 with TRBJ1-1, with no clear D. Germline assignment: CDR1 GTSNPN and CDR2 SVGIG (reference sequence). The ends were cut back, 0 bases at V and 1 base at J, with 6 bases in the middle. This CDR3 contains 13 residues.